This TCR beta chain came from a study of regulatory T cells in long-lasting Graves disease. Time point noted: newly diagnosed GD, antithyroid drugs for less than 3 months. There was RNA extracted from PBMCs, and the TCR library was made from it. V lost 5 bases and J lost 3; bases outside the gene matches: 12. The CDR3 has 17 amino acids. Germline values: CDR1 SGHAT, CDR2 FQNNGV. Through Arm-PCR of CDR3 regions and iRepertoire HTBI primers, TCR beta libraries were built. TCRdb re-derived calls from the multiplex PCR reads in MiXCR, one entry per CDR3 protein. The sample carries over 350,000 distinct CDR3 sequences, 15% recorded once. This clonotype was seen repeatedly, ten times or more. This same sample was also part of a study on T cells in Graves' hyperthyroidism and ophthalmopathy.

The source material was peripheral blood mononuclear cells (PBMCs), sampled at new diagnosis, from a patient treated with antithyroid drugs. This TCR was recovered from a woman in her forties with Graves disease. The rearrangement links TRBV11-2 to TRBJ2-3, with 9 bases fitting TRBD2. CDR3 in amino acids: CASSQLRSSGSTDTQYF. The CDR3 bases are TGTGCCAGCAGCCAACTGAGAAGTAGCGGGAGTACAGATACGCAGTATTTT.